These T cell receptor beta chains were read from a single sample in a study of control samples from healthy donors and cancer patients. The assay was immunoSEQ multiplex PCR, and TCRdb's table has in-frame clones only and misses some. The repertoire consists of about 92,000 clones, with approximately 82% occurring once and the leading ten covering around 9.5%. Sequencing used blood. The source of these receptors is a woman aged 55-75 years in good health. CDR3s include the opening cysteine and the closing phenylalanine or tryptophan. D genes are given only for firm matches. Expanded clones are given a class, and other clones once, few, many or no size at all.

D,J,size,V,CDR3,DNA
NA,TRBJ2-7,NA,TRBV11-2,CASSLRVWTPTYEQYF,TGTGCCAGCAGCTTACGGGTTTGGACTCCAACCTACGAGCAGTACTTC
NA,TRBJ1-4,once,TRBV5-6,CASSPWGNEKLFF,TGTGCCAGCAGCCCGTGGGGGAATGAAAAACTGTTTTTT
NA,TRBJ2-7,NA,TRBV11-2,CASSFTRGWEPYEQYF,TGTGCCAGCAGCTTCACTCGGGGATGGGAACCCTACGAGCAGTACTTC
NA,TRBJ1-4,NA,TRBV12-3/TRBV12-4,CASSSGPNEKLFF,TGTGCCAGCAGTTCCGGCCCTAATGAAAAACTGTTTTTT
NA,TRBJ1-1,NA,TRBV18,CASSPPNTEAFF,TGTGCCAGCTCCCCTCCGAACACTGAAGCTTTCTTT
NA,TRBJ1-1,few,TRBV6-1,CASSEVRGRREAFF,TGTGCCAGCAGTGAAGTGAGGGGGAGACGTGAAGCTTTCTTT
NA,TRBJ2-3,NA,TRBV11-2,CASSLSRADTQYF,TGTGCCAGCAGCTTATCGAGGGCAGATACGCAGTATTTT
NA,TRBJ1-5,NA,TRBV10-3,CAISKNNPGSNQPQHF,TGTGCCATCAGTAAAAACAACCCAGGGTCCAATCAGCCCCAGCATTTT
NA,TRBJ1-4,NA,TRBV13,CASSLVKGEGNEKLFF,TGTGCCAGCAGCTTAGTAAAGGGGGAGGGTAATGAAAAACTGTTTTTT
TRBD1,TRBJ2-7,NA,TRBV7-2,CASRTPGQGYEQYF,TGTGCCAGCAGAACACCGGGACAGGGCTACGAGCAGTACTTC
TRBD1,TRBJ1-4,NA,TRBV4-1,CASSQMTGFLNEKLFF,TGCGCCAGCAGCCAGATGACAGGGTTCCTAAATGAAAAACTGTTTTTT
NA,TRBJ1-5,once,TRBV2,CASSELGAGQPQHF,TGTGCCAGCAGTGAGTTGGGGGCAGGTCAGCCCCAGCATTTT
TRBD1,TRBJ2-5,NA,TRBV7-9,CASSYRDRDRGETQYF,TGTGCCAGCAGCTACCGCGACCGGGACAGGGGAGAGACCCAGTACTTC
TRBD2,TRBJ2-7,NA,TRBV6-5,CASSYSTSGGYEQYF,TGTGCCAGCAGTTACTCGACTAGCGGGGGTTACGAGCAGTACTTC
NA,TRBJ2-5,NA,TRBV7-2,CASSLGQGETQYF,TGTGCCAGCAGCTTAGGGCAGGGTGAGACCCAGTACTTC
NA,TRBJ1-6,NA,TRBV28,CASSSSTYNSPLHF,TGTGCCAGCAGTAGTTCGACCTATAATTCACCCCTCCACTTT
NA,TRBJ2-2,NA,TRBV19,CASRAGLGTGELFF,TGTGCCAGTAGGGCAGGGTTAGGGACCGGGGAGCTGTTTTTT
TRBD2,TRBJ2-1,once,TRBV24-1,CATSDRTGTSLAGEQFF,TGTGCCACCAGTGATCGTACCGGGACTAGCTTGGCAGGTGAGCAGTTCTTC
NA,TRBJ1-5,once,TRBV2,CANSRWGGSNQPQHF,TGTGCCAACAGCCGATGGGGGGGTAGCAATCAGCCCCAGCATTTT
NA,TRBJ1-2,NA,TRBV28,CASSTDGQTHGYTF,TGTGCCAGCAGCACGGACGGGCAAACGCATGGCTACACCTTC
NA,TRBJ1-3,NA,TRBV11-2,CASSPGRAAGNTIYF,TGTGCCAGCAGCCCCGGGAGGGCAGCTGGAAACACCATATATTTT
NA,TRBJ2-3,NA,TRBV6-6,CASSFKLTDITDTQYF,TGTGCCAGCAGTTTCAAATTAACGGATATCACAGATACGCAGTATTTT